This T cell receptor (beta chain) was recorded in a study of T-cell memory formation after mild COVID-19. Study-level information: Clusters of TCRs were largely donor specific.

CDR3 size: 15 residues. Trimming left V 3 bases short and J 3 bases short, with 11 bases between. Germline V gives CDR1 SGHTA, CDR2 FQGNSA. Study-wide results and caveats: CD4+ contracting clones were mainly CM and EM; CD8+ ones, EMRA. Whereas later expanders leaned CD4+, clones contracting day 15 to 85 showed a balanced CD4/CD8 makeup.

TCRdb itself ran the 5' RACE reads through MiXCR, one entry per CDR3 protein. The sample holds approximately 300,000 distinct CDR3 sequences, approximately 20% seen once. This clonotype was picked up a small number of times. Its antigen is unidentified. Source material: PBMCs or a T cell subset sorted from them (not recorded which). The TCR comes from a man aged 18-30 years who had mild COVID-19 (a few samples of this study predate the infection). Cell type and time point are not known. V is TRBV7-2 and J is TRBJ2-2; maybe TRBD1 (6 bases). The CDR3 DNA reads TGTGCCAGCAGCTTCAGGGGTCCTTACACCGGGGAGCTGTTTTTT. As protein: CASSFRGPYTGELFF.